Each of the 22 T cell receptor beta chains below was sequenced from the same sample in a study of T cell repertoires in cytomegalovirus infection (dated by TCRdb to between 2019 and 2020). Sequenced using an Illumina HiSeq 1500. The public reads were run again by TCRdb, first through fastp at Q25 and then through MiXCR, and only productive beta chains were kept. Identical CDR3 proteins give one entry, which carries the most common genes and DNA. The sample has around 800,000 distinct CDR3 sequences on record, approximately 29% of them singletons. The ten largest clonotypes hold around an eighth of the sample. These receptors' antigens are unknown. The treatment or condition tag for this specimen amounts to: in vitro stimulation with specific CMV peptide epitopes to enrich CMV-specific T cells. The sequenced sample was cultured CD8+ T cells from PBMCs, obtained from culture after CMV antigen stimulation. Receptor source: a human donor in good health (CMV status not recorded). Some clones in this sample may be carry-over from other donors' samples.

This CDR3 is CASTPGTGGNGYTF. CDR3 DNA sequence: TGTGCCAGCACCCCTGGGACAGGGGGCAACGGCTACACCTTC. This chain uses TRBV27 with TRBJ1-2, with 12 bases identical to TRBD1. The CDR3 is 14 residues long. With V trimmed by 7 bases and J by 8 bases, 8 bases remained unmatched. In germline, CDR1 is MNHEY, CDR2 SMNVEV (reference sequence).

The chain couples TRBV12-3 or TRBV12-4 to TRBJ1-5; D possibly corresponds to TRBD1 (5 bases). V gave up 6 bases and J gave up 6 bases, with 9 bases separating them. This CDR3 is 12 amino acids long. The CDR3: CASRSDSQPQHF. As DNA, the CDR3 is TGTGCCAGCAGATCCGACAGTCAGCCCCAGCATTTT.

This clonotype has just a few counts. The rearrangement joins TRBV11-1 to TRBJ2-5, with D tentatively TRBD2 (6 bases). V was shortened by 5 bases and J by 6 bases, with 16 bases between the two germline ends. CDR3 size: 14 residues. Per germline, CDR1 SGHAT and CDR2 FQDESV (reference sequence). CDR3 DNA: TGTGCCAGCAGCCCGGGACTTGCCCAGCAGACCCAGTACTTC. Translating gives CASSPGLAQQTQYF.

The chain is built from TRBV6-1 and TRBJ1-4; D ambiguous. The V gene lost 6 bases and the J gene lost 8 bases, with 19 bases spanning the gap. Germline CDR1 reads MNHNS; CDR2 reads SASEGT. This CDR3 has 15 amino acids. CDR3 sequence: CASRGRTPREEKLFF. The CDR3 bases are TGTGCCAGCAGGGGCCGGACCCCGAGGGAGGAAAAACTGTTTTTT.

The V and J genes are TRBV19 and TRBJ1-2; D uncertain. CDR1 is LNHDA, CDR2 SQIVND, per germline (reference sequence). The CDR3 loop spans 12 amino acids. The germline V and J ends were trimmed by 0 bases and 8 bases, with 7 bases remaining between them. The CDR3 is CASSIEGFGYTF. The CDR3, as DNA: TGTGCCAGTAGTATAGAAGGATTCGGCTACACCTTC.

CDR3 amino acids: CASSSHPGSTEAFF. The CDR3 DNA is TGTGCCAGCAGTTCTCATCCAGGGAGCACTGAAGCTTTCTTT. The chain is built from TRBV27 and TRBJ1-1; a weak D match, TRBD1 (5 bases). This CDR3 contains 14 residues. The V and J ends lost 4 bases and 4 bases respectively, with 13 bases between them. Germline values: CDR1 MNHEY, CDR2 SMNVEV (reference sequence).

This sequence joins TRBV4-1 and TRBJ2-3, with 7 bases that match TRBD1. V gave up 0 bases and J gave up 2 bases; unmatched junction bases: 2. Germline CDR1 is MGHRA and CDR2 is YSYEKL. This CDR3 spans 15 amino acids. The CDR3 nucleotides are TGCGCCAGCAGCCAAGAGGGGACAGACACAGATACGCAGTATTTT. Amino acid sequence: CASSQEGTDTDTQYF.

The J gene is TRBJ1-1, the V gene TRBV9; 8 nucleotides match TRBD1. This CDR3 has 17 amino acids. The junction had 12 bases not matched to a gene; V was cut back by 0 bases and J by 5 bases. Germline V gene sequence: CDR1 SGDLS, CDR2 YYNGEE. CDR3 bases: TGTGCCAGCAGCGTAGGTCAAACGAGAGACAGGGGAACTGAAGCTTTCTTT. Translation: CASSVGQTRDRGTEAFF.

The chain is built from TRBV6-1 and TRBJ2-1, with TRBD2 matching over 8 bases. With 8 bases clipped from V and 6 bases from J, the junction kept 9 bases outside the gene matches. Germline loops: CDR1 MNHNS, CDR2 SASEGT. The CDR3 covers 14 residues. The CDR3 nucleotides are TGTGCCAGCGGGGAGGGCGGGGGGATCAATGAGCAGTTCTTC. Its protein product is CASGEGGGINEQFF.

The chain combines TRBV12-3 or TRBV12-4 with TRBJ1-2; weak D call: TRBD1 (5 bases). Trimming left V 3 bases short and J 5 bases short, with 7 bases between. The CDR3 runs 12 residues. CDR3 protein: CASSFRTYGYTF. As DNA, the CDR3 is TGTGCCAGCAGTTTTAGGACATATGGCTACACCTTC.

The gene calls are TRBV20-1 and TRBJ1-2; D perhaps matches TRBD1 (5 bases). CDR3 size: 14 residues. V dropped 4 bases and J dropped 4 bases, with 16 bases sitting between them. In germline, CDR1 is DFQATT, CDR2 SNEGSKA (reference sequence). The CDR3 region has the DNA TGCAGTGCTACCAAGATGGACAAGCCCTATGGCTACACCTTC. Translated: CSATKMDKPYGYTF.

V is TRBV14 and J is TRBJ1-6, with TRBD1 identical over 7 bases. The germline CDR1 and CDR2 sequences are SGHDN and FVKESK. The CDR3 contains 16 residues. V dropped 4 bases and J dropped 4; count of bases not matched to a gene: 7. CDR3 sequence (DNA): TGTGCCAGCAGCCTTGCCGGGACAGTTTATAATTCACCCCTCCACTTT. This codes for CASSLAGTVYNSPLHF. The full variable domain, with the rest looked up from reference TRBV14 and TRBJ1-6, is EAGVTQFPSHSVIEKGQTVTLRCDPISGHDNLYWYRRVMGKEIKFLLHFVKESKQDESGMPNNRFLAERTGGTYSTLKVQPAELEDSGVYFCASSLAGTVYNSPLHFGNGTRLTVT.

This clonotype was seen more than once but under ten times. The chain uses TRBV27 and TRBJ2-1; 7 bases line up with TRBD2. This CDR3 region has 18 residues. The germline V gene encodes CDR1 MNHEY and CDR2 SMNVEV (reference sequence). The V and J ends lost 3 bases and 7 bases, in that order; junction bases with no gene match: 18. CDR3 sequence reads: CASSFRLSGRGGGNEQFF. In nucleotides, the CDR3 is TGTGCCAGCAGTTTTAGGTTATCGGGGCGGGGCGGGGGAAATGAGCAGTTCTTC.

The sample holds a few counts of this clonotype. As DNA, the CDR3 is TGTGCCAGCAGCTTAGGGACAGGGCTAGATACGCAGTATTTT. It specifies CASSLGTGLDTQYF. This rearrangement joins TRBV11-3 to TRBJ2-3; 8 nucleotides line up with TRBD1. In germline, CDR1 is SGHNT, CDR2 YENEEA. This CDR3 has 14 residues. The J segment lost 5 bases and the V segment lost 1 base, leaving 2 bases of the junction unmatched.

The chain links TRBV12-3 or TRBV12-4 to TRBJ1-3; 7 positions match TRBD1. Unmatched junction bases numbered 1, after V lost 2 bases and J lost 0 bases. This CDR3 is 15 amino acids long. Written as DNA, the CDR3 is TGTGCCAGCAGTTTATGGGACAGCTCTGGAAACACCATATATTTT. Its protein is CASSLWDSSGNTIYF.

This clonotype appeared a few times. The chain joins TRBV12-5 to TRBJ2-1; D uncertain. V gave up 1 base and J gave up 10 bases, with 11 bases separating them. Germline CDR1 reads LGHNT; CDR2 reads FRNRAP. The CDR3 runs 13 residues. The CDR3, as DNA: TGTGCTAGTGGTTTGGGGGTGTATGACGAGCAGTTCTTC. Its translation: CASGLGVYDEQFF.

This clonotype has just a few counts. The chain joins TRBV6-6 to TRBJ1-2, with 8 bases fitting TRBD1. V gave up 6 bases and J gave up 6 bases; unmatched junction bases: 12. Germline CDR1 and CDR2: MNHNY and SVGAGI (reference sequence). The CDR3 has 15 residues. The CDR3 loop reads CASSERLQGADGYTF. As DNA, the CDR3 is TGTGCCAGCAGCGAGCGGTTGCAGGGGGCAGATGGCTACACCTTC.

Only one count was recorded for this clonotype. The chain couples TRBV4-1 to TRBJ2-7; TRBD2 agrees at 8 bases. The junction had 8 bases not matched to a gene; V was cut back by 4 bases and J by 3 bases. Germline CDR1 reads MGHRA; CDR2 reads YSYEKL. The CDR3 extends over 15 amino acids. Here the CDR3 reads CASSPSSSGLYEQYF. In DNA, the CDR3 is TGCGCCAGCAGCCCGTCATCTAGCGGGCTCTACGAGCAGTACTTC.

This clonotype was picked up a small number of times. V usage is TRBV27 and J usage is TRBJ2-1; 12 bases are a match to TRBD2. V gave up 6 bases and J gave up 0 bases; unmatched junction bases: 12. Germline CDR1 and CDR2: MNHEY and SMNVEV (reference sequence). This CDR3 region has 19 residues. The CDR3 region has the DNA TGTGCCAGCAGCCCGCAACTAGCGGGGGGCGCGAGCTCCTACAATGAGCAGTTCTTC. It specifies CASSPQLAGGASSYNEQFF.

The chain recombines TRBV6-2 or TRBV6-3 with TRBJ2-1; D ambiguous. Trimming shortened V by 8 bases and J by 9 bases, and 20 bases separated the two germline ends. This CDR3 spans 14 amino acids. The germline CDR1 and CDR2 sequences are MNHEY and SVGEGT. In nucleotides, the CDR3 is TGTGCCAGCGGAATACTCTTTTATGGCGGTGAGCAGTTCTTC. It codes for CASGILFYGGEQFF.

This clonotype showed up just a few times. This rearrangement joins TRBV12-5 to TRBJ2-1; possibly TRBD1 or TRBD2 for D (5 bases each). Between the trimmed V and J ends, which lost 4 bases and 8 bases, there was a span of 18 bases. This CDR3 spans 15 amino acids. Germline V gene lookup returns CDR1 LGHNT and CDR2 FRNRAP. The CDR3 spells CASGWDGTQDYEQFF. The DNA for the CDR3 is TGTGCTAGTGGTTGGGACGGGACCCAGGACTATGAGCAGTTCTTC.

The chain couples TRBV7-1 to TRBJ2-3; 10 bases are shared with TRBD2. TRBV7-1 is annotated as an ORF whose role is uncertain. V lost 5 bases to trimming and J lost 6 bases; unmatched junction nucleotides: 5. The CDR3 length is 14 residues. CDR3: CASSVDSGGDTQYF. CDR3 coding DNA: TGTGCCAGCAGCGTTGATAGCGGGGGGGATACGCAGTATTTT.